Shown below are 15 T cell receptor beta chains from a single sample sequenced in a study of Graves' ophthalmopathy and Graves' hyperthyroidism. For repertoire sequencing, the TCR beta CDR3 regions were amplified from RNA transcripts. After a first-round RT-PCR with HTBI primers, a second-round multiplex PCR was run. Each CDR3 protein is one row after TCRdb ran MiXCR on the multiplex PCR reads. Here the sample spans about 480,000 distinct CDR3 sequences, about an eighth being singletons. Sample: blood. The receptors come from a woman in her twenties or thirties with Graves' ophthalmopathy.

This clonotype was seen ten or more times. The V gene is TRBV4-2, the J gene TRBJ2-5; D gene unclear. V was shortened by 4 bases and J by 1 base, with 7 bases between the two germline ends. The CDR3 contains 13 residues. Germline V CDR1 and CDR2: LGHNA, YNFKEQ. The CDR3 bases are TGTGCCAGCAGCCTACAAAGCCAAGAGACCCAGTACTTC. Translated, it gives CASSLQSQETQYF.

This clonotype was seen at least ten times. This rearrangement joins TRBV27 to TRBJ2-7; 9 bases are a match to TRBD2. The CDR3 has 16 amino acids. The J segment lost 0 bases and the V segment lost 2 bases, leaving 5 bases of the junction unmatched. Germline values: CDR1 MNHEY, CDR2 SMNVEV (reference sequence). CDR3 sequence: CASSLTVAGVSYEQYF. CDR3 DNA: TGTGCCAGCAGTTTAACGGTAGCGGGAGTCTCCTACGAGCAGTACTTC.

This clonotype showed up just a few times. The junction and the germline gene differ at one end; a read error may be behind it. This chain uses TRBV11-1 with TRBJ1-5; D not certain. The CDR3 runs to 16 residues. CDR1 and CDR2 (germline): SGHAT, FQDESV (reference sequence). This chain's CDR3 is CASSLVGSGSIQPQHF. The CDR3 DNA reads as TGTGCCAGCAGCTTAGTTGGATCGGGTAGCATTCAGCCCCAGCATTTT.

This clonotype was detected ten times or more. The chain joins TRBV30 to TRBJ1-1, with TRBD1 matching over 7 bases. The V gene's germline CDR1 is GTSNPN and CDR2 SVGIG (reference sequence). The CDR3 covers 15 residues. Losses at the gene ends were 2 bases for V and 3 bases for J; bases not matched to a gene: 9. The CDR3 DNA is TGTGCCTGGAGTTTTCCGACCCAGGGGGACACTGAAGCTTTCTTT. Its protein is CAWSFPTQGDTEAFF. Full variable domain (missing parts from reference TRBV30 and TRBJ1-1): SQTIHQWPATLVQPVGSPLSLECTVEGTSNPNLYWYRQAAGRGLQLLFYSVGIGQISSEVPQNLSASRPQDRQFILSSKKLLLSDSGFYLCAWSFPTQGDTEAFFGQGTRLTVV.

This clonotype was seen repeatedly, ten times or more. The chain employs TRBV9 and TRBJ1-2, with D maybe TRBD1 (5 bases). This CDR3 contains 14 residues. The ends were cut back, 0 bases at V and 5 bases at J, with 11 bases in the middle. Germline V gives CDR1 SGDLS, CDR2 YYNGEE. The DNA for the CDR3 is TGTGCCAGCAGCGTAGCTCAGGGTGAATATGGCTACACCTTC. Translating it yields CASSVAQGEYGYTF.

This clonotype has ten or more counts. The chain is built from TRBV11-2 and TRBJ1-5; no reliable D call. The V end was cut by 2 bases, the J end by 3 bases, with 8 bases between. The CDR3 runs 14 residues. Germline-derived CDR1 and CDR2 are SGHAT and FQNNGV. The CDR3 sequence: CASSLLGYNQPQHF. In DNA, the CDR3 is TGTGCCAGCAGCTTATTGGGATACAATCAGCCCCAGCATTTT.

A word on this clonotype: This CDR3 fails to terminate in the conserved phenylalanine or tryptophan, so it likely reflects a read error. This chain connects TRBV29-1 to TRBJ2-2; 8 bases fit TRBD2. V shed 3 bases, J shed 6 bases, and the junction held 6 bases outside the gene matches. This CDR3 has 14 residues. Per the germline V gene, CDR1 is SQVTM and CDR2 is ANQGSEA. The CDR3 is CSVEASGLPGELFV. In nucleotides, the CDR3 is TGCAGCGTTGAGGCTAGCGGGCTCCCCGGGGAGCTGTTTGTT.

This clonotype was observed many times. V gene TRBV11-1 combines with J gene TRBJ2-7, with D possibly TRBD1 on 6 matching bases. The CDR3 consists of 17 residues. Germline-derived CDR1 and CDR2 are SGHAT and FQDESV (reference sequence). Trimming left V 1 base short and J 0 bases short, with 16 bases between. CDR3 region: CASSLVGYTGNSYEQYF. CDR3 sequence (DNA): TGTGCCAGCAGCTTAGTGGGGTACACAGGGAACTCCTACGAGCAGTACTTC.

The chain combines TRBV12-3 or TRBV12-4 with TRBJ2-2; 12 nucleotides agree with TRBD1. The V and J ends lost 1 base and 6 bases, in that order; junction bases with no gene match: 6. The CDR3 is 17 amino acids. DNA of the CDR3: TGTGCCAGCAGTTTAGACCGGGACAGGGGGCCGGCCGGGGAGCTGTTTTTT. Translating gives CASSLDRDRGPAGELFF.

This clonotype was seen only a few times. The V gene is TRBV15, the J gene TRBJ2-5; 7 positions agree with TRBD2. CDR3 length: 13 residues. Unmatched junction bases numbered 4, after V lost 8 bases and J lost 1 base. The germline V gene has CDR1 LNHNV and CDR2 YYDKDF (reference sequence). The CDR3 sequence is CATGASGQETQYF. The CDR3 DNA reads as TGTGCCACCGGGGCTAGCGGCCAAGAGACCCAGTACTTC.

The table lists this clonotype with a count of one. The rearrangement links TRBV7-8 to TRBJ2-7; tentatively, D is TRBD1 or TRBD2 (5 bases each). The CDR3 totals 12 residues. The V end lost 5 bases, the J end lost 6 bases, and 11 bases lay between the germline ends. Germline CDR1 SGHVS, CDR2 FQNEAQ. CDR3 protein: CASSPGDREQYF. The CDR3 DNA is TGTGCCAGCAGCCCCGGGGACCGCGAGCAGTACTTC. Using reference TRBV7-8 and TRBJ2-7 for the parts outside the CDR3, the full variable domain is GAGVSQSPRYKVAKRGQDVALRCDPISGHVSLFWYQQALGQGPEFLTYFQNEAQLDKSGLPSDRFFAERPEGSVSTLKIQRTQQEDSAVYLCASSPGDREQYFGPGTRLTVT.

There are many counts of this clonotype. This CDR3 reads CASSPRPGGEETQYF. In nucleotides, the CDR3 is TGCGCCAGCAGCCCTCGGCCTGGGGGGGAAGAGACCCAGTACTTC. This rearrangement joins TRBV5-1 to TRBJ2-5; TRBD2 matches at 7 bases. Looked up from germline, CDR1 is SGHRS and CDR2 is YFSETQ. With V trimmed by 4 bases and J by 3 bases, 9 bases remained unmatched. This CDR3 region has 15 residues.

In this sample, this clonotype turned up many times. V and J are TRBV11-2 and TRBJ1-1, with 7 bases fitting TRBD1. The CDR3 is 13 residues long. CDR1 SGHAT and CDR2 FQNNGV come from the germline V gene. J was trimmed by 6 bases and V by 7 bases; bases with no gene match: 8. The CDR3 here is CASKTGVGAEAFF. The CDR3 DNA reads as TGTGCCAGCAAAACAGGGGTGGGAGCTGAAGCTTTCTTT.

Only a few counts were recorded for this clonotype. The chain employs TRBV3-1 and TRBJ2-5; 8 bases match TRBD2. The CDR3 extends over 15 amino acids. The junction had 9 bases not matched to a gene; V was cut back by 4 bases and J by 5 bases. Looked up from germline, CDR1 is LGHDT and CDR2 is YNNKEL (reference sequence). The CDR3 nucleotides read TGTGCCAGCAGCCGGGGTAGCGGGACGATGGAGACCCAGTACTTC. This translates into CASSRGSGTMETQYF.

This clonotype has a count of ten or more. V is TRBV28 and J is TRBJ1-5, with 7 bases aligning to TRBD1. CDR3 length: 14 residues. Looked up from germline, CDR1 is MDHEN and CDR2 is SYDVKM. With V trimmed by 7 bases and J by 3 bases, 6 bases remained unmatched. CDR3 DNA: TGTGCCAGCACCCTGGGACAGTCCAATCAGCCCCAGCATTTT. This gives the protein CASTLGQSNQPQHF.